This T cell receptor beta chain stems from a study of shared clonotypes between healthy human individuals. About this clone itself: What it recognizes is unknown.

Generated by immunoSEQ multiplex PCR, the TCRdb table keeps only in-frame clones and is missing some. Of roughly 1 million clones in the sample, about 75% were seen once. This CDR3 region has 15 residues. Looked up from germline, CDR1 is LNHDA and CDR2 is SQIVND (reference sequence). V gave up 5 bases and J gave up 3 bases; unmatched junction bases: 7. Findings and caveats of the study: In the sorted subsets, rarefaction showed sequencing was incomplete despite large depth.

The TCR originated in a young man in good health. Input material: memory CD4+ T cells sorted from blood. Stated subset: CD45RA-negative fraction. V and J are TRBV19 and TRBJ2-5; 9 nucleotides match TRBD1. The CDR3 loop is CASSVLGQGEETQYF. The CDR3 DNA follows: TGTGCCAGTAGTGTTCTGGGACAGGGAGAAGAGACCCAGTACTTC.